This T cell receptor (beta chain) was observed in a study of T cell changes during pregnancy in multiple sclerosis. Some clones are missing from TCRdb's copy, which holds only in-frame ones; the method was immunoSEQ multiplex PCR. The sample carries approximately 70,000 clones, 92% recorded once. J lost 8 bases, V lost 3 bases, and 10 bases had no gene match. Germline CDR1 reads SGHAT; CDR2 reads FQNNGV. The CDR3 is made up of 15 amino acids. This receptor was obtained from a female donor in good health, enrolled as a control in a pregnancy study. The chain employs TRBV11-2 and TRBJ1-2, with 9 bases fitting TRBD1. Sequences were derived from peripheral blood, sampled in the first trimester of pregnancy. CDR3 in amino acids: CASSFGPGDRDGYTF. The CDR3 nucleotides are TGTGCCAGCAGCTTCGGCCCGGGGGACAGGGACGGCTACACCTTC. Complete variable domain (other parts from reference TRBV11-2 and TRBJ1-2): EAGVAQSPRYKIIEKRQSVAFWCNPISGHATLYWYQQILGQGPKLLIQFQNNGVVDDSQLPKDRFSAERLKGVDSTLKIQPAKLEDSAVYLCASSFGPGDRDGYTFGSGTRLTVV.